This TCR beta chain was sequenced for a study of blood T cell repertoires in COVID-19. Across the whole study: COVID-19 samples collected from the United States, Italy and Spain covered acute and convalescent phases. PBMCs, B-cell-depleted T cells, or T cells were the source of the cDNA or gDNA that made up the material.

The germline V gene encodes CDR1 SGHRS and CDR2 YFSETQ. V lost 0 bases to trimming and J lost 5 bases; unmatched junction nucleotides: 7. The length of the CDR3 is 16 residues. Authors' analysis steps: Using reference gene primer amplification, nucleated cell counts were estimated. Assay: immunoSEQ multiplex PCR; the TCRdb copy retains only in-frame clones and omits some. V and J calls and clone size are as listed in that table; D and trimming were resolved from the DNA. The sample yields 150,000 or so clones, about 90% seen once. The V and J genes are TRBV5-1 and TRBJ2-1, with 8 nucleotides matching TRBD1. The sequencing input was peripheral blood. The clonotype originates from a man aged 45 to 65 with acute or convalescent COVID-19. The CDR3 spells CASSLGAGTGNNEQFF. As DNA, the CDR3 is TGCGCCAGCAGCTTGGGGGCCGGGACAGGTAACAATGAGCAGTTCTTC.